This entry is about one T cell receptor beta chain. Its matching antigen is unknown. This record belongs to a study of early T cells in non-severe SARS-CoV-2 infection. The CDR3 has 10 residues. The ends were cut back, 5 bases at V and 4 bases at J, with 6 bases in the middle. Germline CDR1 DFQATT, CDR2 SNEGSKA (reference sequence). The TCR library protocol was used to attach unique molecular identifiers. These identifiers were attached to individual cDNA molecules. MiXCR, applied by TCRdb to the 5' RACE reads, yields one record per CDR3 protein. The sample consists of tens of thousands of distinct CDR3 sequences, just under 15% of them appearing once. Broader study findings: Clonotype matching in VDJdb favored anti-spike CD8 responses and did not capture private and CD4 specificities.

The chain joins TRBV20-1 to TRBJ2-7, with no clear D. The receptor was derived from an adult who was a healthcare worker with PCR-confirmed SARS-CoV-2 infection or an uninfected control (not recorded which). The sequencing sample was made of whole blood. CDR3 sequence (DNA): TGCAGTGCTCAGAATTACGAGCAGTACTTC. Its protein is CSAQNYEQYF.